There are a few counts of the clone carrying this TCR beta chain. Its antigen remains unidentified. Trimming took 1 base from V and 4 from J; bases not matched to a gene: 5. This CDR3 has 16 amino acids. Germline CDR1 SGHTA, CDR2 FQGNSA. The data were taken from a study of cytomegalovirus exposure and HLA in healthy donors. Study-wide points: A later analysis linked a missense DCLRE1C variant to TCR beta V- and J-gene trimming. Both high specificity and high sensitivity reportedly marked the classifier's diagnosis of cytomegalovirus status.

The study ran its PCR with 60 Vbeta and 13 Jbeta primers. The method was immunoSEQ multiplex PCR; TCRdb's version includes in-frame clones alone and lacks a portion of them. Here the sample spans fewer than 200,000 clones, about three quarters being singletons. The source of this sequence is a woman aged 25 to 39 in good health and CMV-seronegative. This chain joins TRBV7-2 and TRBJ2-3; TRBD2 matches 10 bases. The sequencing input was PBMCs. CDR3 bases: TGTGCCAGCAGCTTAGGGGTACTAGCGGGGTCAGATACGCAGTATTTT. Amino acids: CASSLGVLAGSDTQYF.